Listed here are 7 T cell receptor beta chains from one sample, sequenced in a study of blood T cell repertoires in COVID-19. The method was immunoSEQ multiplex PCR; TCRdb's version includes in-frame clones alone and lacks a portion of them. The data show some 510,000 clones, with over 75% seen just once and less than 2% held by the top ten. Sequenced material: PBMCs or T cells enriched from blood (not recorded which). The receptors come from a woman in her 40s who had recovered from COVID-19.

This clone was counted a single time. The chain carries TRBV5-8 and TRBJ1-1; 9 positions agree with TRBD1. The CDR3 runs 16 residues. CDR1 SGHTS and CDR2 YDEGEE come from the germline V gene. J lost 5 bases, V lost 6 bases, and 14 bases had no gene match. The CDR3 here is CASTWDRVRVHTEAFF. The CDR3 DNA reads TGTGCCAGCACCTGGGACAGGGTGAGGGTCCATACTGAAGCTTTCTTT.

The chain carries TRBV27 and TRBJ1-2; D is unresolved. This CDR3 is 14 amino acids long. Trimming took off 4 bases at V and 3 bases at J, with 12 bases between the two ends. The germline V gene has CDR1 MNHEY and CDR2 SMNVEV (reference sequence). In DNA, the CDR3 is TGTGCCAGCAGTTCATCCAGGCTGCACTATGGCTACACCTTC. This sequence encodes CASSSSRLHYGYTF.

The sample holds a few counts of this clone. In DNA, the CDR3 is TGTGCCAGCAGTCGCGACAGGGAGCGTTCACCCCTCCACTTT. It yields the protein CASSRDRERSPLHF. The V and J genes are TRBV6-5 and TRBJ1-6; TRBD1 matches at 7 bases. The germline CDR1 and CDR2 sequences are MNHEY and SVGAGI. This CDR3 comprises 14 residues. V shed 5 bases, J shed 9 bases, and the junction held 7 bases outside the gene matches.

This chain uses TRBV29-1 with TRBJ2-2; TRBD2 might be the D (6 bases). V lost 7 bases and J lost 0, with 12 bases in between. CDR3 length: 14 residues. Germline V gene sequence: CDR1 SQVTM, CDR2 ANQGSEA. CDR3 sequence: CSASGVSNTGELFF. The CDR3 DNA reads TGCAGCGCCTCGGGGGTCTCGAACACCGGGGAGCTGTTTTTT.

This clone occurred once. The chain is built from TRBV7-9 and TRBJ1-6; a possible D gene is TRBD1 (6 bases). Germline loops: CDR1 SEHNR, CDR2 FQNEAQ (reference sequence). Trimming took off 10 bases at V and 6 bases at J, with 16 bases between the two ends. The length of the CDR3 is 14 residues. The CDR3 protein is CATTNDRPNSPLHF. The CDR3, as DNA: TGTGCCACCACGAACGACAGGCCTAATTCACCCCTCCACTTT.

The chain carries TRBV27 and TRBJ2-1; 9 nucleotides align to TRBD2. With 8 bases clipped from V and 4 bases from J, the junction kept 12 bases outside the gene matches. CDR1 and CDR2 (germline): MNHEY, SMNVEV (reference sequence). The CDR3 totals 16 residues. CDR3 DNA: TGTGCCAGCCAAAGGGGGGGGCTAGCGGGGTACAATGAGCAGTTCTTC. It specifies CASQRGGLAGYNEQFF.

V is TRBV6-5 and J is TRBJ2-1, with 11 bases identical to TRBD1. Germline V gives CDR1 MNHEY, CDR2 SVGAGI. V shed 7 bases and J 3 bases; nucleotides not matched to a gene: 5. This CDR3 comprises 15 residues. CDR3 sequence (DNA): TGTGCCAGCAAGACTGGGACAGGGGGCTACAATGAGCAGTTCTTC. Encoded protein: CASKTGTGGYNEQFF.